The clone carrying this T cell receptor (beta chain) was seen a handful of times. Antigen: not known. These data come from a study of T cells in Graves' hyperthyroidism and ophthalmopathy. Deletions cut 5 bases from V and 7 bases from J, with 21 bases between. In germline, CDR1 is LNHNV, CDR2 YYDKDF (reference sequence). CDR3 size: 16 residues. Reasons for excluding patients were uncontrolled infection, other autoimmune disease, pregnancy or lactation. Thyroid ultrasound, orbital computed tomography, clinical symptoms, and serum thyroxine and TRAb underpinned diagnoses. The investigators amplified TCR beta CDR3 regions from RNA transcripts. Researchers ran a first-round RT-PCR on the TCR CDR3 using the HTBI primer set. TCRdb re-called the multiplex PCR reads with MiXCR, one entry per CDR3 protein. This sample has about 360,000 distinct CDR3 sequences, with 13% found just once. Points from the study as a whole: Most expanded thyroid clonotypes above 0.001 also appeared in blood. Ophthalmopathy and stable hyperthyroidism were separated by a 13 V-J model.

The origin of this receptor is a woman younger than 30 with Graves' hyperthyroidism. The sequencing sample was made of blood. The V gene is TRBV15, the J gene TRBJ1-5; the D is unclear. This CDR3 reads CATSPRQASGLQPQHF. CDR3 nucleotides: TGTGCCACCAGCCCCCGGCAGGCCTCCGGACTCCAGCCCCAGCATTTT.